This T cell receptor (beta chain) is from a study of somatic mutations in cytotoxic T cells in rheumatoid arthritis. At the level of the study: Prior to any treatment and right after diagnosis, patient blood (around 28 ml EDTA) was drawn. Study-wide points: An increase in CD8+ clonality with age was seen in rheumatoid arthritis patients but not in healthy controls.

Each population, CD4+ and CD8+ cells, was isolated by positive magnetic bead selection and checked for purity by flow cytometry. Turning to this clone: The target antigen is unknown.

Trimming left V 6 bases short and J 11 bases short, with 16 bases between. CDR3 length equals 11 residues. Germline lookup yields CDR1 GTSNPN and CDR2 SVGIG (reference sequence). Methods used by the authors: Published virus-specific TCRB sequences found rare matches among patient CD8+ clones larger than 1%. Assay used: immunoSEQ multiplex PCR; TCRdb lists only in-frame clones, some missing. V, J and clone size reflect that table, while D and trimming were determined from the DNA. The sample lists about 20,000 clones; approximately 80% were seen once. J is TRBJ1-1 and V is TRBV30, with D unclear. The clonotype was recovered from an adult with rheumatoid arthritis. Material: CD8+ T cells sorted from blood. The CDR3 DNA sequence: TGTGCCTGTGGCGGGCTCCCACGGGCTTTCTTT. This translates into CACGGLPRAFF.